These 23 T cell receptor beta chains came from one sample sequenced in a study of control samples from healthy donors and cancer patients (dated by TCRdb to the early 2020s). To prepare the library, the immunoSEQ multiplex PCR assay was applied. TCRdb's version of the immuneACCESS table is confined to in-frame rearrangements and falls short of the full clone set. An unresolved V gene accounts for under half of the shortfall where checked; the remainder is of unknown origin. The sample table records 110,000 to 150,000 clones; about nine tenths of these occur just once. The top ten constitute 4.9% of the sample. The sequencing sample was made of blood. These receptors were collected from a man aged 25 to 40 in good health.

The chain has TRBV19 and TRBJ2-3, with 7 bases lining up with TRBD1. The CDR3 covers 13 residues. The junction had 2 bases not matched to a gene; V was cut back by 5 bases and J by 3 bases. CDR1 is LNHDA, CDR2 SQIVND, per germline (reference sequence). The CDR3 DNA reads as TGTGCCAGTAGTTGGGACAGAACAGATACGCAGTATTTT. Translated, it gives CASSWDRTDTQYF.

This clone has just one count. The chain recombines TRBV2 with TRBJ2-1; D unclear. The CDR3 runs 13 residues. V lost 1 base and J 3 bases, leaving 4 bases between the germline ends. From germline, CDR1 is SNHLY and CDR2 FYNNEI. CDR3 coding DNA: TGTGCCAGCAGTGAAGGATTCTACAATGAGCAGTTCTTC. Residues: CASSEGFYNEQFF.

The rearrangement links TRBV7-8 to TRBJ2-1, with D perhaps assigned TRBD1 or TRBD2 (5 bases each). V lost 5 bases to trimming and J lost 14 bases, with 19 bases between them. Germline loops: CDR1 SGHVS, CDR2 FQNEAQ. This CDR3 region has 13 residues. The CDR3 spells CASSTTGGGFKFF. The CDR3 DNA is TGTGCCAGCAGCACAACTGGGGGTGGGTTTAAGTTCTTC.

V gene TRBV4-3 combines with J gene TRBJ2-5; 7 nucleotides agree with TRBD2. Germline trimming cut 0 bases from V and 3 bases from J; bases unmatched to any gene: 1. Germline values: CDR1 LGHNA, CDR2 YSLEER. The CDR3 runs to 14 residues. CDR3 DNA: TGCGCCAGCAGCCAAGATCTAGCGGAAGAGACCCAGTACTTC. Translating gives CASSQDLAEETQYF.

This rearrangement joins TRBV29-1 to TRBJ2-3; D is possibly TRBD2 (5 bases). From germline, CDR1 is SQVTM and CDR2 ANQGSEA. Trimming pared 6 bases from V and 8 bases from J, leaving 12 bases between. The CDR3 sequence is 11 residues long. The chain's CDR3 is CSVFAEGTQYF. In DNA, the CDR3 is TGCAGCGTGTTTGCCGAGGGTACGCAGTATTTT.

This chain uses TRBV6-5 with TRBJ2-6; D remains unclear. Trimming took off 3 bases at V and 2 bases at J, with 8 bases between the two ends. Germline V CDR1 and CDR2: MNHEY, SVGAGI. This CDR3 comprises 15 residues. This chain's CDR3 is CASSYSRAGANVLTF. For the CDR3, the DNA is TGTGCCAGCAGTTATAGTCGGGCTGGGGCCAACGTCCTGACTTTC.

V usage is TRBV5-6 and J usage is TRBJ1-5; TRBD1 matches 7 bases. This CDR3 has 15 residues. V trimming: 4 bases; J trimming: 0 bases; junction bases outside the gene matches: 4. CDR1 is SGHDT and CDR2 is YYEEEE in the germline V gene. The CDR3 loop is CASSPGQVSNQPQHF. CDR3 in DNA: TGTGCCAGCAGCCCCGGACAGGTTAGCAATCAGCCCCAGCATTTT.

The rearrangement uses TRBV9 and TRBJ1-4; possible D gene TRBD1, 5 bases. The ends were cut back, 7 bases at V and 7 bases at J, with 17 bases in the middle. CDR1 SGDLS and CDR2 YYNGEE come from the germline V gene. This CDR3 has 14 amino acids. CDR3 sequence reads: CASDSRDAGEKLFF. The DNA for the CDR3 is TGTGCCAGCGACAGCCGGGACGCGGGTGAAAAACTGTTTTTT. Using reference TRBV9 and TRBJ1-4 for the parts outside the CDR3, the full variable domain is DSGVTQTPKHLITATGQRVTLRCSPRSGDLSVYWYQQSLDQGLQFLIQYYNGEERAKGNILERFSAQQFPDLHSELNLSSLELGDSALYFCASDSRDAGEKLFFGSGTQLSVL.

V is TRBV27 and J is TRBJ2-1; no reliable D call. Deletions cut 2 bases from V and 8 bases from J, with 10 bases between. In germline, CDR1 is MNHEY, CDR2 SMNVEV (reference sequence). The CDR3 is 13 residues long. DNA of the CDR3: TGTGCCAGCAGTTTAGGCCCAAACGATGAGCAGTTCTTC. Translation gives CASSLGPNDEQFF.

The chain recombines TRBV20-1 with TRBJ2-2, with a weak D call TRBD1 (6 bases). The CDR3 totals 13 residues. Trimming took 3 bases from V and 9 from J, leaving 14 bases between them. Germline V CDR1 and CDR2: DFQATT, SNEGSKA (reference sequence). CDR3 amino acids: CSASQGPGRELFF. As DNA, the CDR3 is TGCAGTGCTAGTCAGGGGCCGGGGAGGGAGCTGTTTTTT.

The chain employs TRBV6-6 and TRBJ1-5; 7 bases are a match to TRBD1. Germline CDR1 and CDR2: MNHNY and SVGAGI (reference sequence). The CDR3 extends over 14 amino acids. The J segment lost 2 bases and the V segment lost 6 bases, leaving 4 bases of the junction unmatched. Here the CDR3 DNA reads TGTGCCAGCAGCCTTACAGGGGGCAATCAGCCCCAGCATTTT. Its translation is CASSLTGGNQPQHF.

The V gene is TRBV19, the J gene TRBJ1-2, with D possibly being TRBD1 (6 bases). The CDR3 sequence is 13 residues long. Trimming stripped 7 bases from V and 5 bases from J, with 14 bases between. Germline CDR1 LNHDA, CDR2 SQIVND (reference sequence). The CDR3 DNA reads TGTGCCAGTACTCCCGGGACACAATATGGCTACACCTTC. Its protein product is CASTPGTQYGYTF.

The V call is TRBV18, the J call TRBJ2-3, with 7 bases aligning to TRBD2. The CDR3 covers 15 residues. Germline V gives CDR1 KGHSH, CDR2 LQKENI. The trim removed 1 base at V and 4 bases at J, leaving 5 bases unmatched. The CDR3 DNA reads TGTGCCAGCTCACCACGGGGGGGAGTCGCAGATACGCAGTATTTT. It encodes CASSPRGGVADTQYF.

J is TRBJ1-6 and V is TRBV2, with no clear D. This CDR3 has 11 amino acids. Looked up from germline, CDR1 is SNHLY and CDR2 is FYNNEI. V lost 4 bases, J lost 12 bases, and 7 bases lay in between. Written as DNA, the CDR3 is TGTGCCAGCAGTGGAAGGGAACCCCTCCACTTT. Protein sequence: CASSGREPLHF.

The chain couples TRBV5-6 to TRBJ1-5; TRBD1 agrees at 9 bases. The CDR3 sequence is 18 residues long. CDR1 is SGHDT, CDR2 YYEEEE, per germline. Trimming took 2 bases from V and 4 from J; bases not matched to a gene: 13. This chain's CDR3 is CASSFSGTGRSANQPQHF. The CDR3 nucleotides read TGTGCCAGCAGCTTTTCCGGGACAGGGAGGTCAGCGAATCAGCCCCAGCATTTT. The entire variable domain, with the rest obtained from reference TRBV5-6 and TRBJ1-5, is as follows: DAGVTQSPTHLIKTRGQQVTLRCSPKSGHDTVSWYQQALGQGPQFIFQYYEEEERQRGNFPDRFSGHQFPNYSSELNVNALLLGDSALYLCASSFSGTGRSANQPQHFGDGTRLSIL.

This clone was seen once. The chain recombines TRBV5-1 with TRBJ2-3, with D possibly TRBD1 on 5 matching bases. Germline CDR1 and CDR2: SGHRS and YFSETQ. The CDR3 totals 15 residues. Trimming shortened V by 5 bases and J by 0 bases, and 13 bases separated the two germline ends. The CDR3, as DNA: TGCGCCAGCAGACCAGGGCCTACTAGCACAGATACGCAGTATTTT. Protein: CASRPGPTSTDTQYF.

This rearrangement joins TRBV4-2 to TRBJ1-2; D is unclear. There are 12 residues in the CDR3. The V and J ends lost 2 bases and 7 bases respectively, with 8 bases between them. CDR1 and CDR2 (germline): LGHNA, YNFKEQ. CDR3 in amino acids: CASSQREGGYTF. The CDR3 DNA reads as TGTGCCAGCAGCCAACGGGAAGGTGGCTACACCTTC.

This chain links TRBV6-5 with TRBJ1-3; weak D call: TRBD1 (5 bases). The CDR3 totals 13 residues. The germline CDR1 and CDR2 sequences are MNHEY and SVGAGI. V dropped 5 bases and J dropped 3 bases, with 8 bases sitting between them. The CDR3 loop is CASSQQGGNTIYF. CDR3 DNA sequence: TGTGCCAGCAGTCAGCAGGGTGGAAACACCATATATTTT.

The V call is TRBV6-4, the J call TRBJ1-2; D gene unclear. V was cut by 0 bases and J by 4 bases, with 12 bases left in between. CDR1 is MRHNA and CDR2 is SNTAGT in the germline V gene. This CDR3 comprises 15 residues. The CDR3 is CASSDSGGRSYGYTF. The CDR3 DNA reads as TGTGCCAGCAGTGACTCAGGAGGTAGGAGCTATGGCTACACCTTC.

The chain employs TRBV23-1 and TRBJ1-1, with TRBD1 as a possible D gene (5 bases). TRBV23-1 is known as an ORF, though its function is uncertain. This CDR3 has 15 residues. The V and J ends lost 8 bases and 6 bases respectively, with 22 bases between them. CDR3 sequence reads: CASWTSGAPRAEAFF. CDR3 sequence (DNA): TGCGCCAGCTGGACCTCCGGGGCCCCTAGGGCTGAAGCTTTCTTT.

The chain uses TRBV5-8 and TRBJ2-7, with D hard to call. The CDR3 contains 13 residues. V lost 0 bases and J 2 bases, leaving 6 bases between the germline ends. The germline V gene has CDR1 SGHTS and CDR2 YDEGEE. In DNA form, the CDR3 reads TGTGCCAGCAGCTTGGGGCCTCCCTACGAGCAGTACTTC. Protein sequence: CASSLGPPYEQYF.

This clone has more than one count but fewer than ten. In nucleotides, the CDR3 is TGTGCCAGTAGTATATTCCCCAGGGGCAGGAACACTGAAGCTTTCTTT. Translated, it gives CASSIFPRGRNTEAFF. The chain combines TRBV19 with TRBJ1-1, with D possibly TRBD1 on 6 matching bases. Germline values: CDR1 LNHDA, CDR2 SQIVND (reference sequence). V lost 2 bases and J 1 base, leaving 14 bases between the germline ends. This CDR3 spans 16 amino acids.

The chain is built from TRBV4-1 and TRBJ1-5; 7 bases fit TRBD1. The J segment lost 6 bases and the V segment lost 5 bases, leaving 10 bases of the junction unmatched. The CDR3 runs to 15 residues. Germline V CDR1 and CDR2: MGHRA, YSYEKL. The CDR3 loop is CASSEYETGRQPQHF. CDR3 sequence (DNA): TGCGCCAGCAGCGAATACGAGACAGGGCGTCAGCCCCAGCATTTT.